This T cell receptor (beta chain) was sequenced for a study of early T cells in non-severe SARS-CoV-2 infection. About the research overall: The input, bulk RNA from unsorted whole blood, was sequenced, and chains were unpaired.

This clonotype has more than one count but fewer than ten. Its antigen is unknown. Unique molecular identifiers were attached to individual cDNA molecules. TCRdb re-analysed the 5' RACE reads in MiXCR, keeping a single row per CDR3 protein. The data hold over 85,000 distinct CDR3 sequences, with over 10% observed a single time. This CDR3 spans 14 amino acids. The germline CDR1 and CDR2 sequences are LNHDA and SQIVND (reference sequence). V was clipped by 4 bases and J by 3 bases; unmatched bases: 4. Study-level points and caveats: A preference for anti-spike CD8 responses marked VDJdb matching, which missed private and CD4 specificities.

This receptor was obtained from an adult who was a healthcare worker with PCR-confirmed SARS-CoV-2 infection or an uninfected control (not recorded which). The chain links TRBV19 to TRBJ2-7, with 9 bases matching TRBD1. This sample comprised whole blood, obtained at baseline. The CDR3 sequence: CASSTGQGRYEQYF. Written as DNA, the CDR3 is TGTGCCAGTAGTACAGGACAGGGGCGCTACGAGCAGTACTTC.